These T cell receptor beta chains were read from a single sample in a study of identical twins. MiXCR was run by TCRdb on the 5' RACE reads, yielding one entry per CDR3 protein. The sample carries about 570,000 distinct CDR3 sequences, 9.6% recorded once. The same data also went into a second study, on yellow fever vaccine responses in identical twins.

The sequencing input was PBMCs. Receptors were obtained from a woman in her late teens or twenties in good health. Each CDR3 is given with its conserved first and last residue. The D gene is left open where the match is weak. Rows may omit the clone size; those that give it use once, few, many or a size class.

TRBJ1-3 many TRBV12-3/TRBV12-4 . CASRADSGNTIYF TGTGCCAGCAGAGCAGACTCTGGAAACACCATATATTTT
TRBJ2-6 . TRBV5-1 TRBD1 CASSPGQGAPGANVLTF TGCGCCAGCAGTCCGGGACAGGGGGCGCCCGGGGCCAACGTCCTGACTTTC
TRBJ2-7 few TRBV7-9 . CASSPEGRDYEQYF TGTGCCAGCAGCCCAGAGGGGCGGGATTACGAGCAGTACTTC
TRBJ2-5 many TRBV6-2/TRBV6-3 . CASSYFLVEEKDKETQYF TGTGCCAGCAGTTATTTTCTAGTCGAAGAAAAGGATAAAGAGACCCAGTACTTC
TRBJ1-2 . TRBV6-1 TRBD1 CASSTVLQGVSNYGYTF TGTGCCAGCAGCACCGTCCTGCAGGGGGTATCTAACTATGGCTACACCTTC
TRBJ2-7 many TRBV29-1 . CSVVAGEQYF TGCAGCGTTGTTGCGGGTGAGCAGTACTTC
TRBJ2-3 few TRBV5-1 . CASSLGLGGQHTDTQYF TGCGCCAGCAGCTTGGGGCTCGGGGGGCAACACACAGATACGCAGTATTTT
TRBJ2-2 many TRBV7-9 . CASSPYPSGLDGELFF TGTGCCAGCAGCCCATACCCCTCCGGCCTCGACGGGGAGCTGTTTTTT
TRBJ1-1 few TRBV7-9 . CASSPAGDTEAFF TGTGCCAGCAGCCCCGCGGGGGACACTGAAGCTTTCTTT
TRBJ2-1 many TRBV11-1 TRBD1 CASSVTGTGGISDYYNEQFF TGTGCCAGCAGCGTTACCGGGACAGGGGGCATTAGCGACTACTACAATGAGCAGTTCTTC
TRBJ2-3 many TRBV5-1 . CASSSGTRSGDTQYF TGCGCCAGCAGCTCCGGGACCAGGTCAGGCGATACGCAGTATTTT
TRBJ2-1 few TRBV6-2/TRBV6-3 TRBD2 CASSHGTIDNEQFF TGTGCCAGCAGCCACGGGACTATAGACAATGAGCAGTTCTTC
TRBJ1-4 few TRBV20-1 . CSARDAGSQTNEKLFF TGCAGTGCTAGAGATGCGGGGAGTCAGACTAATGAAAAACTGTTTTTT
TRBJ1-2 few TRBV12-3/TRBV12-4 . CASSRSLDSIYGYTF TGTGCCAGCAGTCGCTCCTTGGACAGCATCTATGGCTACACCTTC
TRBJ2-7 many TRBV7-9 . CASSHGTGITYEQYF TGTGCCAGCAGCCACGGAACAGGAATAACCTACGAGCAGTACTTC
TRBJ1-6 . TRBV6-5 TRBD1 CASSYSWDRDSPLHF TGTGCCAGCAGTTACTCTTGGGACAGAGATTCACCCCTCCACTTT
TRBJ2-7 . TRBV20-1 . CSGMALGSYEQYF TGCAGTGGAATGGCCCTCGGATCCTACGAGCAGTACTTC
TRBJ2-3 few TRBV6-1 TRBD2 CASSTQGLGGLSTQYF TGTGCCAGCAGCACGCAGGGACTAGGAGGTTTGAGCACGCAGTATTTT
TRBJ2-3 many TRBV12-5 . CASGGLGLTDTQYF TGTGCTAGTGGGGGCTTGGGTCTCACAGATACGCAGTATTTT
TRBJ2-5 few TRBV29-1 TRBD1 CSVRTPGGTQYF TGCAGCGTCCGGACACCAGGGGGGACCCAGTACTTC
TRBJ2-7 few TRBV20-1 . CSAHEYEQYF TGCAGTGCACACGAATACGAGCAGTACTTC
TRBJ2-3 many TRBV7-8 TRBD2 CASSFSSGRADTQYF TGTGCCAGCAGCTTCAGTAGCGGGAGGGCAGATACGCAGTATTTT
TRBJ1-1 . TRBV12-3/TRBV12-4 . CASRTYRENTEAFF TGTGCCAGCAGGACCTACAGGGAGAACACTGAAGCTTTCTTT
TRBJ2-5 few TRBV11-2 TRBD2 CASSSGTSQETQYF TGTGCCAGCAGCTCCGGGACTAGCCAAGAGACCCAGTACTTC
TRBJ1-1 . TRBV27 TRBD1 CASSRTGETEAFF TGTGCCAGCAGCCGCACAGGGGAGACTGAAGCTTTCTTT
TRBJ2-7 . TRBV5-6 . CASSPWYSGNEQYF TGTGCCAGCAGCCCCTGGTACAGTGGGAACGAGCAGTACTTC
TRBJ2-7 few TRBV10-3 . CAISQGYISHEQYF TGTGCCATCAGTCAGGGTTATATTTCCCACGAGCAGTACTTC
TRBJ2-3 few TRBV29-1 . CSGDQSTDTQYF TGCAGCGGGGATCAAAGCACAGATACGCAGTATTTT
TRBJ2-7 . TRBV7-9 . CASSLLPGEVYEQYF TGTGCCAGCAGCTTATTACCGGGAGAAGTCTACGAGCAGTACTTC
TRBJ2-2 few TRBV4-3 TRBD1 CASSQPTGAQTGELFF TGCGCCAGCAGCCAACCCACAGGGGCCCAGACCGGGGAGCTGTTTTTT
TRBJ2-7 . TRBV12-3/TRBV12-4 . CASSPPFRDRWSQYF TGTGCCAGCAGTCCCCCCTTTCGGGACCGCTGGTCGCAGTACTTC
TRBJ2-5 . TRBV5-6 . CASSLGGNRETQYF TGTGCCAGCAGCTTGGGTGGGAATCGAGAGACCCAGTACTTC
TRBJ2-7 few TRBV11-2 TRBD2 CASSSLEQLAEIPYEQYF TGTGCCAGCAGCTCACTTGAGCAACTAGCGGAGATACCCTACGAGCAGTACTTC
TRBJ1-2 once TRBV29-1 . CSVELGTVYGYTF TGCAGCGTTGAGCTCGGGACTGTTTATGGCTACACCTTC
TRBJ2-1 . TRBV18 TRBD2 CASSSPIAGRLDEQFF TGTGCCAGCTCATCACCCATAGCGGGTCGGTTGGATGAGCAGTTCTTC
TRBJ2-1 . TRBV5-6 TRBD2 CASSLARTSGVVGNNEQFF TGTGCCAGCAGCTTGGCGCGGACTAGCGGGGTGGTTGGAAACAATGAGCAGTTCTTC
TRBJ1-2 few TRBV6-5 . CASSYSGRNYGYTF TGTGCCAGCAGTTACTCGGGCAGGAACTATGGCTACACCTTC
TRBJ1-2 many TRBV20-1 . CSAISGVNYGYTF TGCAGTGCCATCTCAGGGGTTAACTATGGCTACACCTTC
TRBJ1-1 many TRBV4-1 . CASSLISRNMNTEAFF TGCGCCAGCAGCCTAATATCGAGGAACATGAACACTGAAGCTTTCTTT
TRBJ2-1 . TRBV7-2 TRBD2 CASSSLGGGLDNEQFF TGTGCCAGCAGTTCCCTTGGCGGGGGGCTGGACAATGAGCAGTTCTTC